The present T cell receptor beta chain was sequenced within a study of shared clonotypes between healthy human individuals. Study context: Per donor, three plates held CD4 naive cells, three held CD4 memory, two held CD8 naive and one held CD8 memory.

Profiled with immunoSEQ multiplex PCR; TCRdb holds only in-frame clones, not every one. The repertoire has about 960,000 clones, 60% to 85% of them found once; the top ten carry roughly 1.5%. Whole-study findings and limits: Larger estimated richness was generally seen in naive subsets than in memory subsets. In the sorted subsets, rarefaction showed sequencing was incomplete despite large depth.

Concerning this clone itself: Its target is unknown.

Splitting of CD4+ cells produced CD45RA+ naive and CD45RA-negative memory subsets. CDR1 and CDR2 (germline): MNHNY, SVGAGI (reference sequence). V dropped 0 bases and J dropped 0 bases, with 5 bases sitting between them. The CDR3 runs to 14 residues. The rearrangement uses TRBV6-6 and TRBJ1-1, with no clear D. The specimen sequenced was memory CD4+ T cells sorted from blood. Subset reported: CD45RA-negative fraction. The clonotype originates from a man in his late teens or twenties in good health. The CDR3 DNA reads TGTGCCAGCAGTTACTCGAAGATGAACACTGAAGCTTTCTTT. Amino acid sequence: CASSYSKMNTEAFF.